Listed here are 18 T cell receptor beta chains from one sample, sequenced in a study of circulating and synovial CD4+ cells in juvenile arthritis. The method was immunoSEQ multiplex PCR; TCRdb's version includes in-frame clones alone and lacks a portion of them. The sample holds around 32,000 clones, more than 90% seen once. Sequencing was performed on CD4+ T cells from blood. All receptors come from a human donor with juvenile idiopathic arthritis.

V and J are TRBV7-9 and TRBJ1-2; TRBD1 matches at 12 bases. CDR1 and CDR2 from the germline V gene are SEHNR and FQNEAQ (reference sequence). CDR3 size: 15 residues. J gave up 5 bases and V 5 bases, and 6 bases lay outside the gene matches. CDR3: CASSSRDRGQYGYTF. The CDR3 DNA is TGTGCCAGCAGCAGTCGGGACAGGGGGCAATATGGCTACACCTTC.

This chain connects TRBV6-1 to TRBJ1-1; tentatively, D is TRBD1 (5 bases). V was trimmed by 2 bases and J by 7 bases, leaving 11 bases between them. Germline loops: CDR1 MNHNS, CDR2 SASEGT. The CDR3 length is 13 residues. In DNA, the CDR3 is TGTGCCAGCAGTGAACGGGGGATGGTTGAAGCTTTCTTT. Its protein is CASSERGMVEAFF.

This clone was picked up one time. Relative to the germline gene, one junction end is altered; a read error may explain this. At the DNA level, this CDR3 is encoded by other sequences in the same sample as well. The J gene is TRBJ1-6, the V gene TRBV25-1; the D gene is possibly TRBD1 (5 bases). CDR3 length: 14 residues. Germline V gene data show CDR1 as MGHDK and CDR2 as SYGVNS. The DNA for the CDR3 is TGTGCCAGCGAAGAGAGGGGAGGGAATTCCCCCCTCCACTTT. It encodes CASEERGGNSPLHF.

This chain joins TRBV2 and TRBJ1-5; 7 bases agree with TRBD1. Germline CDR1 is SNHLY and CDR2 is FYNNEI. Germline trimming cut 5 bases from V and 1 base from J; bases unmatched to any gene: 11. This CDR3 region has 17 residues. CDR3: CASSLSTGSRSNQPQHF. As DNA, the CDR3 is TGTGCCAGCAGTCTCTCGACAGGGTCGAGGAGCAATCAGCCCCAGCATTTT.

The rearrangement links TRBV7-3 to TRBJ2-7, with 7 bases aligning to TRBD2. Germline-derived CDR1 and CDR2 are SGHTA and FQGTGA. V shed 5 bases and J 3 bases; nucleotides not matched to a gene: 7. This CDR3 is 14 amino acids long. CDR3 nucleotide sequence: TGTGCCAGCAGCCCCCTGGGGGGGGGCTACGAGCAGTACTTC. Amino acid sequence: CASSPLGGGYEQYF.

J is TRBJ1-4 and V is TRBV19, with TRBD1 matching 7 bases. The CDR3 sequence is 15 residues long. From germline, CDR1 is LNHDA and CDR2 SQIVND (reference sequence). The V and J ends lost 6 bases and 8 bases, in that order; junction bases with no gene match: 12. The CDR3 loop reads CASRPLTGSREKLFF. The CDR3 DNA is TGTGCCAGTAGACCGCTGACAGGGTCACGCGAAAAACTGTTTTTT.

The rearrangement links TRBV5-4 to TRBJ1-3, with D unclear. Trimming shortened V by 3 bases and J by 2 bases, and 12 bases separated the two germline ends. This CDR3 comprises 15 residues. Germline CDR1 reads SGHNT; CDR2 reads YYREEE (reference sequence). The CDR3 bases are TGTGCCAGCAGCTCCGGTGAGGCGCCTGGAAACACCATATATTTT. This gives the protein CASSSGEAPGNTIYF. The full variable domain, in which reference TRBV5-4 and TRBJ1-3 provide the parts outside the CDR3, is ETGVTQSPTHLIKTRGQQVTLRCSSQSGHNTVSWYQQALGQGPQFIFQYYREEENGRGNFPPRFSGLQFPNYSSELNVNALELDDSALYLCASSSGEAPGNTIYFGEGSWLTVV.

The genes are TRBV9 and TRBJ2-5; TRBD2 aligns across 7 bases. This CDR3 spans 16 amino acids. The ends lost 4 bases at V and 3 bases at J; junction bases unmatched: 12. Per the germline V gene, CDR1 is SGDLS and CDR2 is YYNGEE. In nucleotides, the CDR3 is TGTGCCAGCAGCCATGGAACCGGGACTACGGAAGAGACCCAGTACTTC. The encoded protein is CASSHGTGTTEETQYF.

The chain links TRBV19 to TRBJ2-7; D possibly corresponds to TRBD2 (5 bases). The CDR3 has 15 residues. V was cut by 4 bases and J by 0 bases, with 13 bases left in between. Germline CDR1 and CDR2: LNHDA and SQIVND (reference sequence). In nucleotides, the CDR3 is TGTGCCAGTAGTACTCTGACGGGAAGCTCCTACGAGCAGTACTTC. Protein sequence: CASSTLTGSSYEQYF.

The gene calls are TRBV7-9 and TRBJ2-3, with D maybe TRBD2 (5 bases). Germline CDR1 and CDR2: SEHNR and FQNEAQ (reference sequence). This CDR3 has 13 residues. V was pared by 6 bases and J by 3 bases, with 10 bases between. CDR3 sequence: CASRRIATDTQYF. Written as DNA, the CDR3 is TGTGCCAGCAGGAGGATAGCGACAGATACGCAGTATTTT. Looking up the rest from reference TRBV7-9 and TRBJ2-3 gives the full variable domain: DTGVSQNPRHKITKRGQNVTFRCDPISEHNRLYWYRQTLGQGPEFLTYFQNEAQLEKSRLLSDRFSAERPKGSFSTLEIQRTEQGDSAMYLCASRRIATDTQYFGPGTRLTVL.

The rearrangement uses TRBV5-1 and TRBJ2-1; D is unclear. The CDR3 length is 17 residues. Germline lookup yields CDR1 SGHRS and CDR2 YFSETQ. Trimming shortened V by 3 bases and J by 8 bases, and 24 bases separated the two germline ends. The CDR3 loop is CASSSEEVIRPLYEQFF. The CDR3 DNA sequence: TGCGCCAGCAGCTCTGAAGAGGTGATTCGGCCCCTATATGAGCAGTTCTTC.

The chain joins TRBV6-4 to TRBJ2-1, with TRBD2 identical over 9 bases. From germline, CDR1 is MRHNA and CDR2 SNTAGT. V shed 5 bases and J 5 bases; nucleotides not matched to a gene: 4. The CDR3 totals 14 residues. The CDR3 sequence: CASSYSGGNNEQFF. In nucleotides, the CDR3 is TGTGCCAGCAGTTATAGCGGGGGTAACAATGAGCAGTTCTTC.

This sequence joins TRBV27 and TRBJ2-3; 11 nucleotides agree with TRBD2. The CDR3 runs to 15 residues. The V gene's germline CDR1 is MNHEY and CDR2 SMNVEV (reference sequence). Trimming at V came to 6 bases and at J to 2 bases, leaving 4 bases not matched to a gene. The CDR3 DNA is TGTGCCAGCAGGGGACTAGCGGTTTTCACAGATACGCAGTATTTT. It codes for CASRGLAVFTDTQYF.

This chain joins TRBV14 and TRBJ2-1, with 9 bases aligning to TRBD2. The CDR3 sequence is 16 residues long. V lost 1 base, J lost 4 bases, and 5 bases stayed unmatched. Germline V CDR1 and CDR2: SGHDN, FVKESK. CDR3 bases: TGTGCCAGCAGCCAAGTATCAGCGGGGGGTTACAATGAGCAGTTCTTC. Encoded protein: CASSQVSAGGYNEQFF.

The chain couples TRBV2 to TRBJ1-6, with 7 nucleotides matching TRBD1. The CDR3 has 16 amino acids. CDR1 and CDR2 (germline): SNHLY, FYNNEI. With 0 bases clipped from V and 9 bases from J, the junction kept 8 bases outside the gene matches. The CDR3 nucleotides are TGTGCCAGCAGTGAAGCCCCCGGGACAGTCGTTTCACCCCTCCACTTT. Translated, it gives CASSEAPGTVVSPLHF. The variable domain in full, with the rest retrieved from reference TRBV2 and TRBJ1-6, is EPEVTQTPSHQVTQMGQEVILRCVPISNHLYFYWYRQILGQKVEFLVSFYNNEISEKSEIFDDQFSVERPDGSNFTLKIRSTKLEDSAMYFCASSEAPGTVVSPLHFGNGTRLTVT.

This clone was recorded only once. The CDR3 spells CASSPGNWGSPLHF. The CDR3 DNA reads TGTGCCAGCAGCCCCGGGAACTGGGGTTCACCCCTCCACTTT. The V and J genes are TRBV27 and TRBJ1-6; D call uncertain. Trimming left V 6 bases short and J 9 bases short, with 15 bases between. The CDR3 covers 14 residues. CDR1 is MNHEY, CDR2 SMNVEV, per germline (reference sequence).

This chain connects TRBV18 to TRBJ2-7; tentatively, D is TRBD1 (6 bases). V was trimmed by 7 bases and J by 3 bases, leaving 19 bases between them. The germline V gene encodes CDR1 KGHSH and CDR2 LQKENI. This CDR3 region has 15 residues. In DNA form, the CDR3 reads TGTGCCAGCTGCGATGAAACGGGACACCTCTACGAGCAGTACTTC. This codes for CASCDETGHLYEQYF.

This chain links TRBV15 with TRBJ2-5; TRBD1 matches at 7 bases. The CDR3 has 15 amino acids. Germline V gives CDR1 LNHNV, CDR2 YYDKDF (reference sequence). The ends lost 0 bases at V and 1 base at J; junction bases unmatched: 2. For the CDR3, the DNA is TGTGCCACCAGCAGAGATTGGGACAGCCAAGAGACCCAGTACTTC. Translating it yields CATSRDWDSQETQYF.